This T cell receptor (beta chain) is from a study of cytomegalovirus exposure and HLA in healthy donors. Study-wide findings and caveats: A later analysis showed HLA-associated TCR beta chains outstripping equally common others in clonal expansion. Available immune exposure information covered CMV serostatus only. With later analysis, a missense DCLRE1C variant became linked to TCR beta V- and J-gene trimming.

Use of 60 Vbeta and 13 Jbeta primers characterized the PCR. Measured with immunoSEQ multiplex PCR; TCRdb has only the in-frame clones, and not every one. This sample carries 100,000 to 150,000 clones, with about 2.2% going to the ten biggest clones. About this clone: Its antigen is as yet unknown.

Germline V gene lookup returns CDR1 LGHNA and CDR2 YNFKEQ. Germline trimming cut 0 bases from V and 7 bases from J; bases unmatched to any gene: 21. CDR3 length: 20 amino acids. The genes are TRBV4-2 and TRBJ2-1, with TRBD2 matching over 7 bases. The sequenced material came from PBMCs. The source is a man in his forties in good health and CMV-seronegative. The CDR3, as DNA: TGTGCCAGCAGCCAAGAGAAGCCGCCATCCGGGGGGTTCAATGAGAATGAGCAGTTCTTC. It encodes CASSQEKPPSGGFNENEQFF.